This T cell receptor beta chain originates from a study of blood T cell repertoires in COVID-19. The germline gives CDR1 KGHDR, CDR2 SFDVKD. V shed 2 bases and J shed 3 bases, with 12 bases lying between them. CDR3 length: 15 residues. Produced via immunoSEQ multiplex PCR; TCRdb's table is partial and in-frame only. The repertoire holds some 89,000 clones, with about nine tenths as singletons. Sample: peripheral blood. This chain uses TRBV24-1 with TRBJ1-1; the D gene is possibly TRBD1 (6 bases). This sequence was found in a man in his sixties with acute or convalescent COVID-19. CDR3 sequence reads: CATSDSGHLYTEAFF. DNA for the CDR3: TGTGCCACCAGTGATTCGGGACACCTTTACACTGAAGCTTTCTTT.